Listed here are 5 T cell receptor beta chains from one sample, sequenced in a study of blood T cells in healthy people across ages. Using a J-beta primer mix together with a sample-barcoded 5' primer, a second PCR was run for 7 to 11 cycles. TCRdb reprocessed the 5' RACE reads with MiXCR, giving one entry per CDR3 protein. The sample shows about 640,000 distinct CDR3 sequences, under 65% of them seen only once. What was sequenced was blood. These receptors came from a man aged 55 to 70 in good health.

This clonotype was seen ten or more times. The V and J genes are TRBV2 and TRBJ2-3; D is uncertain. V was shortened by 8 bases and J by 4 bases, with 10 bases between the two germline ends. This CDR3 has 12 amino acids. The germline CDR1 and CDR2 sequences are SNHLY and FYNNEI. CDR3 protein: CASGVAPDTQYF. For the CDR3, the DNA is TGTGCCAGCGGGGTAGCCCCAGATACGCAGTATTTT. The full variable domain, rest sourced from reference TRBV2 and TRBJ2-3, is EPEVTQTPSHQVTQMGQEVILRCVPISNHLYFYWYRQILGQKVEFLVSFYNNEISEKSEIFDDQFSVERPDGSNFTLKIRSTKLEDSAMYFCASGVAPDTQYFGPGTRLTVL.

V usage is TRBV11-2 and J usage is TRBJ2-7, with D unresolved. V was cut by 2 bases and J by 0 bases, with 8 bases left in between. CDR1 and CDR2 (germline): SGHAT, FQNNGV. The CDR3 spans 14 residues. The CDR3 DNA sequence: TGTGCCAGCAGCTTACATCTCTCCTCCTACGAGCAGTACTTC. Translation: CASSLHLSSYEQYF.

The sample holds one count of this clonotype. This chain connects TRBV6-5 to TRBJ2-4; TRBD1 matches at 8 bases. The J call is doubtful: the DNA matches TRBJ2-5 better. Germline lookup yields CDR1 MNHEY and CDR2 SVGAGI. This CDR3 region has 16 residues. Here the CDR3 reads CASSRLTGASPETQYF. In DNA form, the CDR3 reads TGTGCCAGCAGTCGTCTGACAGGGGCTTCCCCAGAGACCCAGTACTTC.

The sample holds a few counts of this clonotype. The V and J genes are TRBV12-3 or TRBV12-4 and TRBJ2-4, with D possibly being TRBD1 or TRBD2 (7 bases each). Trimming shortened V by 6 bases and J by 6 bases, and 12 bases separated the two germline ends. This CDR3 region has 13 residues. The CDR3 loop is CASSQGGGNIQYF. DNA of the CDR3: TGTGCCAGCAGCCAGGGGGGGGGAAACATTCAGTACTTC.

The V gene is TRBV29-1, the J gene TRBJ2-6; 8 bases match TRBD1. Germline V CDR1 and CDR2: SQVTM, ANQGSEA. The CDR3 is 14 amino acids. J gave up 1 base and V 7 bases, and 3 bases lay outside the gene matches. CDR3 protein: CSAQGVSGANVLTF. The CDR3 DNA is TGCAGCGCACAGGGGGTTTCTGGGGCCAACGTCCTGACTTTC. Combining the CDR3 with reference TRBV29-1 and TRBJ2-6 gives the whole variable domain SAVISQKPSRDICQRGTSLTIQCQVDSQVTMMFWYRQQPGQSLTLIATANQGSEATYESGFVIDKFPISRPNLTFSTLTVSNMSPEDSSIYLCSAQGVSGANVLTFGAGSRLTVL.